The TCR beta chain under discussion was sequenced for a study of shared clonotypes between healthy human individuals. J lost 4 bases, V lost 3 bases, and 2 bases had no gene match. This CDR3 region has 15 residues. Germline V gene data show CDR1 as KGHSH and CDR2 as LQKENI. Whole-study findings and limits: Around 5% of naive CD4 clonotypes were shared across four donors.

Measured with immunoSEQ multiplex PCR; TCRdb has only the in-frame clones, and not every one. The table records roughly 2,300,000 clones, 80% to 95% of them present only once. With respect to this clone: Its antigen is unknown. Other DNA sequences from this sample encode an identical CDR3 as well.

The TCR was taken from a man between 18 and 29 years old in good health. Some clones in this sample may be carry-over from other donors' samples. The sequenced sample consisted of naive CD4+ T cells from PBMCs. Documented subset: CD45RA+ positively selected. The chain carries TRBV18 and TRBJ2-1, with TRBD2 matching over 11 bases. The CDR3 is CASSPLAGGYNEQFF. The CDR3 DNA is TGTGCCAGCTCACCCCTAGCGGGAGGATACAATGAGCAGTTCTTC.